This TCR beta chain was documented in a study of control samples from healthy donors and cancer patients. Clones were sequenced by immunoSEQ multiplex PCR, and TCRdb holds only the in-frame ones, with some missing. The table includes about 120,000 clones, approximately 92% detected once. V lost 3 bases to trimming and J lost 0 bases; unmatched junction nucleotides: 9. The CDR3 has 17 amino acids. Germline CDR1 is GTSNPN and CDR2 is SVGIG (reference sequence). Sequences were obtained from blood. The source is a man between 18 and 35 years old in good health. The rearrangement joins TRBV30 to TRBJ1-4, with 8 bases fitting TRBD1. This chain's CDR3 is CAWRSGAGGATNEKLFF. DNA of the CDR3: TGTGCCTGGAGGTCGGGGGCAGGGGGCGCAACTAATGAAAAACTGTTTTTT.